This TCR beta chain was obtained from a study of regulatory T cells in long-lasting Graves disease. V was trimmed by 2 bases and J by 4 bases, leaving 18 bases between them. CDR1 is SNHLY, CDR2 FYNNEI, per germline. The CDR3 length is 16 residues. This clonotype has at least ten counts. According to the study, TCR beta libraries were built with iRepertoire HTBI primers and CDR3-region Arm-PCR. TCRdb independently ran MiXCR on the multiplex PCR reads; one entry per CDR3 protein. The sample contains fewer than 550,000 distinct CDR3 sequences, about 16% of which appear only once. Time point denoted: newly diagnosed GD, antithyroid drugs for less than 3 months. PBMC-derived RNA was used for the TCR library. The same sample was also used in a study of T cells in Graves' hyperthyroidism and ophthalmopathy. That work states: No ophthalmopathy progression within 18 months constituted stable Graves' hyperthyroidism.

The source of this sequence is a woman aged 18-35 years with Graves disease. The rearrangement uses TRBV2 and TRBJ2-7, with D perhaps TRBD2 (7 bases). The sequences come from peripheral blood mononuclear cells (PBMCs), collected at new diagnosis, from a patient treated with antithyroid drugs. The CDR3 nucleotides are TGTGCCAGCAGTGAACAGGGGACTACGTGGGGGTACGAGCAGTACTTC. Amino acids: CASSEQGTTWGYEQYF.